The rows below give T cell receptor beta chains drawn from one sample of a study of human T cells and chemical hapten exposure. TCRdb processed the RACE reads anew with MiXCR; each CDR3 protein has one entry. The repertoire has tens of thousands of distinct CDR3 sequences, roughly an eighth of them found once; the top ten carry 2% to 2.5%. Sequencing was performed on whole blood, taken in connection with sensitization to the hapten diphenylcyclopropenone (DPC). These receptors originate from a man aged 25 to 40 with alopecia areata. Some clones in this sample may be carry-over from other donors' samples. Both conserved end residues are part of each CDR3. Fields, in order: clone size, J gene, D gene, V gene, CDR3 DNA, CDR3 protein. The D gene is left open where the match is weak. Rows give clone size only sometimes, using once, few, many, or a class for an expanded clone.

-	TRBJ1-2	-	TRBV20-1	TGCAGTGCTAGAGATTACAGGTTCTATGGCTACACCTTC	CSARDYRFYGYTF
few	TRBJ1-2	TRBD1	TRBV28	TGTGCCAGCAGTCGACAGGGGTCGGATGGCTACACCTTC	CASSRQGSDGYTF
few	TRBJ1-1	-	TRBV5-4	TGTGCCAGCAGCTTGAACACCTACGCGCTTCGCTCTGAAGCTTTCTTT	CASSLNTYALRSEAFF
many	TRBJ1-1	-	TRBV5-1	TGCGCCAGCAGCTGGAGAGGACCGTCGACTGAAGCTTTCTTT	CASSWRGPSTEAFF
-	TRBJ2-2	-	TRBV29-1	TGCAGCGGAGGCTCCGACAGCACCGGGGAGCTGTTTTTT	CSGGSDSTGELFF
-	TRBJ1-6	-	TRBV2	TGTGCCAGCAGGGAGAATTCACCCCTCCACTTT	CASRENSPLHF
many	TRBJ1-3	-	TRBV7-8	TGTGCCAGCAGCCCCCCCACTGTTGGGCTCTCTGGAAACACCATATATTTT	CASSPPTVGLSGNTIYF
many	TRBJ2-2	-	TRBV9	TGTGCCAGCAGCGTAGCCCAAGTGCGCAACACCGGGGAGCTGTTTTTT	CASSVAQVRNTGELFF
many	TRBJ1-3	TRBD1	TRBV28	TGTGCCAGCAGTCAGCAGGGGGGGAGCAACACCATATATTTT	CASSQQGGSNTIYF
many	TRBJ1-2	-	TRBV11-2	TGTGCCAGCAGCTTAGATGGGGTCCCTAACTATGGCTACACCTTC	CASSLDGVPNYGYTF
-	TRBJ1-2	-	TRBV29-1	TGCAGCGCCGACCTACAGGGTACCTATGGCTACACCTTC	CSADLQGTYGYTF
few	TRBJ2-5	-	TRBV5-1	TGCGCCAGCAGCTTAAGGGGACTGCAAGAGACCCAGTACTTC	CASSLRGLQETQYF
few	TRBJ1-5	-	TRBV20-1	TGCAGTGCTAGACTAACCGCTGGGGCCTACAATCAGCCCCAGCATTTT	CSARLTAGAYNQPQHF
many	TRBJ2-7	-	TRBV20-1	TGCAGTCGGACTTGGATGGGGCTCGAGCAGTACTTC	CSRTWMGLEQYF
-	TRBJ2-5	TRBD2	TRBV7-2	TGTGCCAGCCTAGCGGGGGGAGAGACCCAGTACTTC	CASLAGGETQYF
few	TRBJ1-2	-	TRBV12-3/TRBV12-4	TGTGCCAGCAGTCGCTCGACGGGGAGATCTTGGGGCTACACCTTC	CASSRSTGRSWGYTF
-	TRBJ2-6	-	TRBV18	TGTGCCAGCTCACCACCGTTCCTTTCTGGGGCCAACGTCCTGACTTTC	CASSPPFLSGANVLTF
few	TRBJ2-5	-	TRBV7-9	TGTGCCAGCAGCCAAAAAGAGACCCAGTACTTC	CASSQKETQYF
many	TRBJ1-2	TRBD1	TRBV6-1	TGTGCCAGCAGCGACACCAGGTTGGACAGGGAGTTTCACTATGGCTACACCTTC	CASSDTRLDREFHYGYTF
few	TRBJ1-1	TRBD1	TRBV12-3/TRBV12-4	TGTGCCAGCAGTTCGGGACAGCTGATGAACACTGAAGCTTTCTTT	CASSSGQLMNTEAFF
-	TRBJ2-7	-	TRBV10-3	TGTGCCATCAGGGCGACTGAGTCCTACGAGCAGTACTTC	CAIRATESYEQYF
few	TRBJ1-5	-	TRBV29-1	TGCAGCGTTGCGGCGGGGGGCGATCAGCCCCAGCATTTT	CSVAAGGDQPQHF